These 14 T cell receptor beta chains were all obtained from the same sample, sequenced in a study of cytomegalovirus exposure and HLA in healthy donors. The PCR employed 60 Vbeta primers together with 13 Jbeta primers. Method: immunoSEQ multiplex PCR; TCRdb's copy keeps in-frame clones and lacks some. The sample consists of over 65,000 clones, around 80% of them appearing once. The sample was PBMCs. Receptors originate from a man aged 35 to 55 in good health and CMV-seronegative.

The chain carries TRBV4-1 and TRBJ1-4; D is uncertain. This CDR3 region has 16 residues. CDR1 and CDR2 from the germline V gene are MGHRA and YSYEKL. V was trimmed by 1 base and J by 5 bases, leaving 14 bases between them. The CDR3 DNA reads TGCGCCAGCAGCCAAGGGGTAGTCCGGGGAAATGAAAAACTGTTTTTT. This translates into CASSQGVVRGNEKLFF.

The V and J genes are TRBV6-6 and TRBJ1-4; D is possibly TRBD1 (6 bases). V dropped 6 bases and J dropped 8 bases, with 16 bases sitting between them. Per the germline V gene, CDR1 is MNHNY and CDR2 is SVGAGI (reference sequence). This CDR3 spans 14 amino acids. Written as DNA, the CDR3 is TGTGCCAGCAGCCGATCAGGGGCAAGGGAAAAACTGTTTTTT. This encodes CASSRSGAREKLFF.

This chain links TRBV13 with TRBJ2-3; 7 bases are shared with TRBD2. V lost 3 bases to trimming and J lost 3 bases; unmatched junction nucleotides: 12. The CDR3 extends over 17 amino acids. Germline lookup yields CDR1 PRHDT and CDR2 FYEKMQ (reference sequence). Written as DNA, the CDR3 is TGTGCCAGCAGCTTGGGAGGGGCGCGGTTCGGGACAGATACGCAGTATTTT. Translation gives CASSLGGARFGTDTQYF.

This clone was picked up one time. The V gene is TRBV5-1, the J gene TRBJ2-1; 7 positions match TRBD2. Germline-derived CDR1 and CDR2 are SGHRS and YFSETQ. The V and J ends lost 3 bases and 0 bases, in that order; junction bases with no gene match: 3. This CDR3 has 15 amino acids. The CDR3 loop is CASSSSGASYNEQFF. The CDR3 coding sequence is TGCGCCAGCAGCTCCAGCGGGGCCTCCTACAATGAGCAGTTCTTC. The full variable domain, its missing parts supplied by reference TRBV5-1 and TRBJ2-1, is KAGVTQTPRYLIKTRGQQVTLSCSPISGHRSVSWYQQTPGQGLQFLFEYFSETQRNKGNFPGRFSGRQFSNSRSEMNVSTLELGDSALYLCASSSSGASYNEQFFGPGTRLTVL.

J is TRBJ2-4 and V is TRBV10-2; 8 nucleotides agree with TRBD2. Per germline, CDR1 WSHSY and CDR2 SAAADI. V was pared by 2 bases and J by 2 bases, with 5 bases of the junction left unmatched. This CDR3 has 16 residues. DNA for the CDR3: TGCGCCAGCAGTGAGGCCGGGAGGGCGACCAAAAACATTCAGTACTTC. Protein: CASSEAGRATKNIQYF.

On this clone: The sample has other DNA sequences that encode this CDR3 too. The chain couples TRBV18 to TRBJ2-6, with 7 bases aligning to TRBD1. CDR1 KGHSH and CDR2 LQKENI come from the germline V gene. There are 15 residues in the CDR3. V shed 3 bases and J 2 bases; nucleotides not matched to a gene: 1. In DNA form, the CDR3 reads TGTGCCAGCTCACCTGACAGGGCTGGGGCCAACGTCCTGACTTTC. Translating it yields CASSPDRAGANVLTF.

V usage is TRBV19 and J usage is TRBJ2-1; possible D gene TRBD1, 6 bases. With 1 base removed from V and 0 bases from J, the gap between germline ends came to 10 bases. Per the germline V gene, CDR1 is LNHDA and CDR2 is SQIVND (reference sequence). CDR3 length: 16 amino acids. CDR3 loop: CASSIGTDSSYNEQFF. CDR3 nucleotides: TGTGCCAGTAGTATAGGGACGGACAGCTCCTACAATGAGCAGTTCTTC.

This clone was seen a single time. This chain connects TRBV9 to TRBJ2-1; D may be TRBD2 (7 bases). V lost 3 bases and J lost 8, with 21 bases in between. Germline V CDR1 and CDR2: SGDLS, YYNGEE. CDR3 length: 16 amino acids. The DNA of the CDR3 is TGTGCCAGCAGCGCGCGGACGGGAGGCGGGGGCGATGAGCAGTTCTTC. Translated: CASSARTGGGGDEQFF.

The V gene is TRBV5-6, the J gene TRBJ2-5; TRBD1 matches at 9 bases. The CDR3 extends over 13 amino acids. Germline CDR1 and CDR2: SGHDT and YYEEEE. Unmatched junction bases numbered 0, after V lost 3 bases and J lost 3 bases. This CDR3 reads CASSWTGEETQYF. The CDR3 DNA is TGTGCCAGCAGCTGGACAGGGGAAGAGACCCAGTACTTC. Full variable domain (outside the CDR3, taken from reference TRBV5-6 and TRBJ2-5): DAGVTQSPTHLIKTRGQQVTLRCSPKSGHDTVSWYQQALGQGPQFIFQYYEEEERQRGNFPDRFSGHQFPNYSSELNVNALLLGDSALYLCASSWTGEETQYFGPGTRLLVL.

This clone turned up a few times. A single base is all that separates this from a far larger clone, so a read error is likely. The chain employs TRBV4-2 and TRBJ2-1, with D perhaps matching TRBD2 (6 bases). Trimming took off 5 bases at V and 3 bases at J, with 11 bases between the two ends. Per germline, CDR1 LGHNA and CDR2 YNFKEQ. The CDR3 has 14 amino acids. The CDR3 nucleotides are TGTGCCAGCAGCTTCCGGGAGATCTACAATGAGCAGTTCTTC. Amino acid sequence: CASSFREIYNEQFF.

The J gene is TRBJ2-3, the V gene TRBV7-3; 7 nucleotides line up with TRBD2. The V gene's germline CDR1 is SGHTA and CDR2 FQGTGA. The length of the CDR3 is 13 residues. J gave up 9 bases and V 1 base, and 4 bases lay outside the gene matches. The CDR3, as DNA: TGTGCCAGCAGCTTAATTCGGGGGGACACGCAGTATTTT. As protein: CASSLIRGDTQYF.

Concerning this clone: This is likely a read error, given that the CDR3 carries no conserved phenylalanine or tryptophan at its end. The chain combines TRBV5-1 with TRBJ1-2; the D is unclear. CDR3 length: 12 amino acids. Trimming stripped 4 bases from V and 4 bases from J, with 8 bases between. Per germline, CDR1 SGHRS and CDR2 YFSETQ. The CDR3 sequence is CASSEGGYGYTP. The CDR3 coding sequence is TGCGCCAGCAGCGAGGGAGGCTATGGCTACACCCCC.

This chain joins TRBV5-1 and TRBJ2-3, with TRBD1 matching 7 bases. The CDR3 spans 17 residues. In germline, CDR1 is SGHRS, CDR2 YFSETQ. Losses at the gene ends were 2 bases for V and 1 base for J; bases not matched to a gene: 10. CDR3 DNA: TGCGCCAGCAGCTTACGTCGAGACAGGGCGGGCACAGATACGCAGTATTTT. It encodes CASSLRRDRAGTDTQYF.

The gene calls are TRBV28 and TRBJ1-2; D may be TRBD1 (5 bases). This CDR3 has 15 residues. The V gene lost 5 bases and the J gene lost 0 bases, with 13 bases spanning the gap. Per the germline V gene, CDR1 is MDHEN and CDR2 is SYDVKM. The CDR3 spells CASSATGLANYGYTF. The CDR3, as DNA: TGTGCCAGCAGTGCCACAGGCTTAGCTAACTATGGCTACACCTTC.